The rows below give T cell receptor beta chains drawn from one sample of a study of blood T cells in healthy people across ages. TCRdb redid the calling of the 5' RACE reads with MiXCR, one entry per CDR3 protein. Found here are about 780,000 distinct CDR3 sequences, 35% to 60% of them singletons; the top ten hold around 18%. Sequenced sample: blood. The receptors derive from an elderly man in good health. CDR3s include the opening cysteine and the closing phenylalanine or tryptophan. The D gene is left open where the match is weak. The size field is filled for only some rows; it gives once, few, many or a size class.

CDR3aa	CDR3nt	len	j_gene	d_gene	abundance	v_gene
CASSLQGVYEQYF	TGTGCCAGCAGTTTACAGGGGGTTTACGAGCAGTACTTC	13	TRBJ2-7	TRBD1	few	TRBV28
CATRPGRRVQYF	TGTGCCACCAGGCCGGGGAGGAGGGTTCAGTACTTC	12	TRBJ2-4	-	-	TRBV24-1
CASSRRQGVGETQYF	TGTGCCAGCAGCCGGCGACAGGGTGTGGGGGAGACCCAGTACTTC	15	TRBJ2-5	TRBD1	-	TRBV5-6
CASSFQREGSDTQYF	TGTGCCAGCAGTTTCCAGCGGGAGGGGTCAGATACGCAGTATTTT	15	TRBJ2-3	TRBD2	few	TRBV6-6
CASSRSGEGDEQYF	TGTGCCAGCAGCCGTAGCGGGGAAGGTGACGAGCAGTACTTC	14	TRBJ2-7	TRBD2	-	TRBV4-2
CASSQRPPPQSGEQYF	TGCGCCAGCAGCCAAAGGCCGCCACCGCAATCGGGCGAGCAGTACTTC	16	TRBJ2-7	-	-	TRBV4-3
CSVANGAELSTDTQYF	TGCAGCGTTGCTAACGGGGCCGAGCTTAGCACAGATACGCAGTATTTT	16	TRBJ2-3	-	-	TRBV29-1
CSAETGTVEDSNQPQHF	TGCAGTGCTGAAACCGGGACAGTAGAAGATAGCAATCAGCCCCAGCATTTT	17	TRBJ1-5	TRBD1	once	TRBV20-1
CASSAQDSFSGANVLTF	TGTGCCAGCAGCGCCCAGGACAGCTTCTCTGGGGCCAACGTCCTGACTTTC	17	TRBJ2-6	-	once	TRBV9
CSARYPQRQAQWDGYTF	TGCAGTGCTAGATACCCTCAGAGGCAGGCACAATGGGATGGCTACACCTTC	17	TRBJ1-2	-	-	TRBV20-1
CSARDRTSGIYEQYF	TGCAGTGCTAGAGATCGGACTAGCGGGATCTACGAGCAGTACTTC	15	TRBJ2-7	TRBD2	few	TRBV20-1
CGATPGRGNTEAFF	TGCGGTGCTACCCCAGGGAGGGGGAACACTGAAGCTTTCTTT	14	TRBJ1-1	-	once	TRBV20-1
CASSIGLAGGADTQYF	TGTGCCAGCAGCATTGGACTAGCGGGAGGGGCAGATACGCAGTATTTT	16	TRBJ2-3	TRBD2	-	TRBV5-6
CATFVLEQYF	TGTGCCACCTTTGTTTTGGAGCAGTACTTC	10	TRBJ2-7	-	-	TRBV21-1